These 21 T cell receptor beta chains originate from one sample sequenced in a study of graft-versus-host responses after intestinal transplantation. The data were produced by immunoSEQ multiplex PCR, yet TCRdb's version contains in-frame clones alone and is incomplete. The sample lists 35,000 to 45,000 clones, over 85% seen once, with 3.6% in the top ten. Here the sequenced sample was PBMCs, taken 734 days after intestinal transplantation. The receptors come from a human patient who received an intestinal transplant, so some T cells may come from the graft donor.

The chain couples TRBV2 to TRBJ1-2; 10 bases fit TRBD1. Trimming took 6 bases from V and 7 from J; bases not matched to a gene: 8. Germline V gene data show CDR1 as SNHLY and CDR2 as FYNNEI. This CDR3 spans 14 amino acids. For the CDR3, the DNA is TGTGCCAGCAGGCCCGACAGGGGGCGAGGTGGCTACACCTTC. Protein sequence: CASRPDRGRGGYTF. Full variable domain (outside the CDR3, taken from reference TRBV2 and TRBJ1-2): EPEVTQTPSHQVTQMGQEVILRCVPISNHLYFYWYRQILGQKVEFLVSFYNNEISEKSEIFDDQFSVERPDGSNFTLKIRSTKLEDSAMYFCASRPDRGRGGYTFGSGTRLTVV.

The rearrangement joins TRBV13 to TRBJ1-6; no reliable D call. The germline V gene has CDR1 PRHDT and CDR2 FYEKMQ (reference sequence). The V gene lost 5 bases and the J gene lost 7 bases, with 18 bases spanning the gap. The CDR3 spans 16 residues. CDR3 nucleotides: TGTGCCAGCAGCACCCGAGACTTAGGACGGAATTCACCCCTCCACTTT. Amino acid sequence: CASSTRDLGRNSPLHF.

The chain recombines TRBV27 with TRBJ2-1; the D is unclear. Deletions cut 6 bases from V and 6 bases from J, with 21 bases between. CDR3 length: 16 residues. The germline V gene encodes CDR1 MNHEY and CDR2 SMNVEV (reference sequence). Here the CDR3 reads CASSPRGRSPSNEQFF. CDR3 coding DNA: TGTGCCAGCAGCCCCAGAGGTCGTTCTCCCTCCAATGAGCAGTTCTTC.

The rearrangement joins TRBV6-5 to TRBJ2-7; D gene unclear. In germline, CDR1 is MNHEY, CDR2 SVGAGI. V dropped 9 bases and J dropped 6 bases, with 12 bases sitting between them. The CDR3 extends over 11 amino acids. The CDR3 here is CASKSYIEQYF. The CDR3 nucleotides are TGTGCCAGTAAATCGTACATCGAGCAGTACTTC.

The CDR3 spells CASSVGSGQGKEKLFF. The CDR3 DNA reads TGTGCCAGCAGCGTCGGGTCGGGACAGGGGAAGGAAAAACTGTTTTTT. The V and J genes are TRBV9 and TRBJ1-4; 10 bases map to TRBD1. This CDR3 region has 16 residues. V gave up 2 bases and J gave up 8 bases; unmatched junction bases: 9. The germline V gene encodes CDR1 SGDLS and CDR2 YYNGEE.

The chain combines TRBV5-4 with TRBJ2-6; D not certain. The germline V and J ends were trimmed by 1 base and 4 bases, with 3 bases remaining between them. The CDR3 covers 13 residues. Germline V lookup: CDR1 SGHNT, CDR2 YYREEE (reference sequence). This CDR3 is CASSLSGANVLTF. The DNA for the CDR3 is TGTGCCAGCAGCTTGTCAGGGGCCAACGTCCTGACTTTC. The whole variable domain, filled in from reference TRBV5-4 and TRBJ2-6, reads ETGVTQSPTHLIKTRGQQVTLRCSSQSGHNTVSWYQQALGQGPQFIFQYYREEENGRGNFPPRFSGLQFPNYSSELNVNALELDDSALYLCASSLSGANVLTFGAGSRLTVL.

This chain links TRBV30 with TRBJ1-6; no clear D gene. V lost 3 bases and J lost 3, with 12 bases in between. The CDR3 is 15 amino acids. The germline V gene encodes CDR1 GTSNPN and CDR2 SVGIG (reference sequence). In DNA form, the CDR3 reads TGTGCCTGGAGCGCTGGGAGCAACTATAATTCACCCCTCCACTTT. It translates to CAWSAGSNYNSPLHF.

The chain is built from TRBV6-5 and TRBJ2-7; tentatively, D is TRBD2 (5 bases). Trimming removed 2 bases at V and 1 base at J, with 9 bases between. The CDR3 has 14 residues. CDR1 MNHEY and CDR2 SVGAGI come from the germline V gene. CDR3 amino acids: CASSYEVASYEQYF. CDR3 bases: TGTGCCAGCAGTTACGAGGTAGCGTCCTACGAGCAGTACTTC.

The chain is built from TRBV19 and TRBJ1-1; 7 bases are a match to TRBD1. The CDR3 covers 15 residues. Germline assignment: CDR1 LNHDA and CDR2 SQIVND (reference sequence). V gave up 3 bases and J gave up 1 base; unmatched junction bases: 5. CDR3 amino acids: CASSIMRTGNTEAFF. CDR3 nucleotides: TGTGCCAGTAGTATTATGAGGACAGGGAACACTGAAGCTTTCTTT.

The chain combines TRBV5-1 with TRBJ1-2; D possibly corresponds to TRBD1 (6 bases). Between the trimmed V and J ends, which lost 0 bases and 0 bases, there was a span of 15 bases. This CDR3 has 17 amino acids. Germline V CDR1 and CDR2: SGHRS, YFSETQ. CDR3 protein: CASSLVYRGAANYGYTF. The CDR3 DNA reads as TGCGCCAGCAGCTTGGTTTACCGGGGGGCGGCTAACTATGGCTACACCTTC.

The CDR3 nucleotides read TGTGCCAGCTCACTGCGCGCCGAGCGGAGGAGCTCCTACGAGCAGTACTTC. It translates to CASSLRAERRSSYEQYF. The chain is built from TRBV18 and TRBJ2-7; tentatively, D is TRBD2 (5 bases). The germline gives CDR1 KGHSH, CDR2 LQKENI. The CDR3 extends over 17 amino acids. Trimming left V 4 bases short and J 0 bases short, with 19 bases between.

This sequence joins TRBV25-1 and TRBJ1-2; D might be TRBD1 (5 bases). Germline assignment: CDR1 MGHDK and CDR2 SYGVNS. CDR3 length equals 15 residues. V was trimmed by 2 bases and J by 7 bases, leaving 17 bases between them. The CDR3 sequence is CASSERGDIPAGYTF. CDR3 coding DNA: TGTGCCAGCAGTGAAAGGGGCGATATACCCGCTGGCTACACCTTC.

The chain couples TRBV14 to TRBJ1-2; D perhaps matches TRBD1 (5 bases). CDR3 length equals 14 residues. CDR1 SGHDN and CDR2 FVKESK come from the germline V gene. With 0 bases removed from V and 6 bases from J, the gap between germline ends came to 11 bases. The CDR3 loop is CASSQDPRVDGYTF. For the CDR3, the DNA is TGTGCCAGCAGCCAAGATCCCAGGGTAGATGGCTACACCTTC.

The gene calls are TRBV9 and TRBJ2-5; 15 bases agree with TRBD2. Trimming removed 3 bases from V and 4 bases from J; junction bases left unmatched: 4. The CDR3 length is 16 residues. Germline lookup yields CDR1 SGDLS and CDR2 YYNGEE. CDR3 region: CASSAGLAGGGETQYF. DNA of the CDR3: TGTGCCAGCAGCGCCGGACTAGCGGGAGGGGGAGAGACCCAGTACTTC. The entire variable domain, with the rest obtained from reference TRBV9 and TRBJ2-5, is as follows: DSGVTQTPKHLITATGQRVTLRCSPRSGDLSVYWYQQSLDQGLQFLIQYYNGEERAKGNILERFSAQQFPDLHSELNLSSLELGDSALYFCASSAGLAGGGETQYFGPGTRLLVL.

The CDR3 reads CASSPGLAGVADTQYF. CDR3 nucleotides: TGTGCCAGCAGCCCAGGACTAGCGGGAGTAGCAGATACGCAGTATTTT. The rearrangement uses TRBV7-3 and TRBJ2-3; 13 bases line up with TRBD2. Looked up from germline, CDR1 is SGHTA and CDR2 is FQGTGA. The CDR3 extends over 16 amino acids. V gave up 5 bases and J gave up 4 bases; unmatched junction bases: 6.

The chain combines TRBV25-1 with TRBJ1-1; possibly TRBD1 for D (6 bases). V gave up 9 bases and J gave up 8 bases, with 13 bases separating them. Germline loops: CDR1 MGHDK, CDR2 SYGVNS. This CDR3 contains 11 residues. The CDR3: CASLRTDEAFF. The DNA for the CDR3 is TGTGCCAGTTTGAGGACAGACGAAGCTTTCTTT.

The chain recombines TRBV7-3 with TRBJ1-2; tentative D call: TRBD1 (5 bases). The CDR3 totals 15 residues. Per germline, CDR1 SGHTA and CDR2 FQGTGA. V was pared by 5 bases and J by 6 bases, with 19 bases between. The CDR3 DNA reads TGTGCCAGCAGCCCCGGTGGGGCAGTTTGGGATGGCTACACCTTC. Translation: CASSPGGAVWDGYTF.

The chain employs TRBV5-4 and TRBJ2-5; possible D gene TRBD1, 5 bases. Germline V lookup: CDR1 SGHNT, CDR2 YYREEE (reference sequence). Trimming cost V 7 bases and J 2 bases, with 12 bases left between them. This CDR3 is 13 amino acids long. The DNA of the CDR3 is TGTGCCAGCCCAGGGATTGATCAAGAGACCCAGTACTTC. Encoded protein: CASPGIDQETQYF.

CDR3 sequence (DNA): TGTGCCAGCAGCATCTCCCGGGACAGGGAAGCGCACGGGGAGCTGTTTTTT. It is translated as CASSISRDREAHGELFF. The chain joins TRBV7-3 to TRBJ2-2; TRBD1 matches at 9 bases. The trim removed 5 bases at V and 7 bases at J, leaving 14 bases unmatched. From germline, CDR1 is SGHTA and CDR2 FQGTGA. CDR3 length equals 17 residues.

The chain couples TRBV28 to TRBJ1-2; the match to TRBD1 covers 7 bases. V lost 5 bases to trimming and J lost 6 bases; unmatched junction nucleotides: 9. The CDR3 loop spans 14 amino acids. Germline V gene sequence: CDR1 MDHEN, CDR2 SYDVKM. DNA of the CDR3: TGTGCCAGCAGTACTGGGACAGCTGGAGATGGCTACACCTTC. Translated, it gives CASSTGTAGDGYTF.

V and J are TRBV29-1 and TRBJ1-1; the D is unclear. Germline values: CDR1 SQVTM, CDR2 ANQGSEA. CDR3 length: 11 amino acids. V shed 5 bases and J shed 7 bases, with 11 bases lying between them. CDR3 coding DNA: TGCAGCGTTAAAGGGCCCCGTGAAGCTTTCTTT. Residues: CSVKGPREAFF.